Listed below are T cell receptor beta chains from one sample, sequenced in a study of T cells in tuberculosis. Sequenced by immunoSEQ multiplex PCR; TCRdb stores in-frame clones only, minus some. Of tens of thousands of clones in the sample, 92% were seen once. Source: PBMCs, taken at tuberculosis diagnosis. All receptors derive from an adult with tuberculosis. Some clones in this sample may be carry-over from other donors' samples. The CDR3 runs from the conserved cysteine through the conserved F or W.

CAINRGLGETQYF,13,TRBJ2-5,TRBV10-3
CAITGQLGEQYF,12,TRBJ2-7,TRBV10-3
CASSLKRGGTGELFF,15,TRBJ2-2,TRBV7-9
CASSQPGQGPYEQYF,15,TRBJ2-7,TRBV27
CASSRNNSPLHF,12,TRBJ1-6,TRBV2
CASSIGQGPYEQYF,14,TRBJ2-7,TRBV6-5
CASSLSLGGSYEQYF,15,TRBJ2-7,TRBV27
CASGPSGGYKYF,12,TRBJ2-4,TRBV7-2
CASSEGTGGTDTGELFF,17,TRBJ2-2,TRBV9
CASRTDSVHSNQPQHF,16,TRBJ1-5,TRBV19
CASSGGWGTGPFYGYTF,17,TRBJ1-2,TRBV9
CASSRRDLNTEAFF,14,TRBJ1-1,TRBV11-1
CARTSRRISTDTQYF,15,TRBJ2-3,TRBV2
CASSESLRAGAGELFF,16,TRBJ2-2,TRBV10-1
CASSEGTGFEAFF,13,TRBJ1-1,TRBV2
CASSQDLASNYEQYF,15,TRBJ2-7,TRBV4-1
CASSLVPGQGLTSGNTIYF,19,TRBJ1-3,TRBV14
CASSRSVNEKLFF,13,TRBJ1-4,TRBV18
CASSLGLAGVTSTDTQYF,18,TRBJ2-3,TRBV7-9
CASSLAAGTSGGADEQFF,18,TRBJ2-1,TRBV7-7
CASSPEPGGTPYEQYF,16,TRBJ2-7,TRBV6-6
CASSFNIQETQYF,13,TRBJ2-5,TRBV11-3
CASIPLAGSPGNEQFF,16,TRBJ2-1,TRBV11-2
CASSRRQSGELFF,13,TRBJ2-2,TRBV21-1
CASRTRGSGNGYTF,14,TRBJ1-2,TRBV6-5
CASFRQGDWYGYTF,14,TRBJ1-2,TRBV6-5